This TCR beta chain was identified in a study of blood T cell repertoires in COVID-19 (dated by TCRdb to the early 2020s). For context, the study as a whole: Collaborator samples came from the United States, Italy and Spain and covered acute and convalescent phases of COVID-19. The prospective study material was composed of cDNA or gDNA derived from T cells, B-cell-depleted T cells, or PBMCs. Where HLA class I and class II types were available, the types were taken from metadata supplied by the sample provider, not from assay-based typing. Subjects who had been exposed to COVID-19, were actively infected with it, or had recovered from it provided the deeply sampled blood TCRbeta repertoires that made up the dataset. A de-identified subject ID, COVID-19 status, age in years and sex were almost always included in the sample metadata. The repertoires were made available in a free public database intended to serve as a resource for research on the immune response to SARS-CoV-2. The samples were drawn from two sources: the first 160 participants of the ongoing ImmuneRACE study, and over 950 subjects contributed by 6 global collaborators.

Collaborating institutions collected whole blood in K2EDTA tubes following their own protocols. For TCRbeta analysis, collaborator samples were shipped as frozen whole blood, as isolated PBMCs, or as DNA extracted from either sample type. TCRbeta CDR3 regions were amplified from genomic DNA using the immunoSEQ Assay, a bias-controlled multiplex PCR. The authors' analysis ran thus. The number of nucleated cells in each sample was estimated by amplification of reference gene primers within the assay. To quantify the absolute abundance of each unique TCRbeta CDR3 rearrangement, sequence reads were collapsed and filtered. For each sample, productive Simpson clonality was calculated by taking the square root of Simpson's diversity index across productive rearrangements. The source is immuneACCESS, and TCRdb retained only in-frame sequences with V and J called. Part of the clones is not carried over; for the studies checked, unresolved V genes explain less than half of this, and the remainder is unexplained. V and J calls and clone size follow that table, whereas D and trimming were derived from the DNA. Present in this sample are about 16,000 clones, about 90% of which were seen just once. The ten largest clonotypes hold approximately 5.2% of the sample.

Broad study findings and their caveats: The amount of clinical and demographic metadata varied by source and participant and was provided uncurated.

CDR1 is given as MDHEN and CDR2 as SYDVKM, both from the germline V gene. For this chain, trimming is 6 bases at the V end and 8 bases at the J end, and the number of junction bases without a gene match is 17. The CDR3, cysteine through phenylalanine, is 16 amino acids long. Only the CDR3 portion is preserved as DNA: 48 bases, with reading frame beginning at the first base. This clone has a single count. The antigen it recognizes is unknown. Qualities for individual bases were not recorded, and no much larger clone is one base off. The receptor was isolated from a human donor in a cohort sampled during active COVID-19. The rearrangement combines TRBV28 with TRBJ2-3; 7 bases in the middle match TRBD2. The source material was peripheral blood. The CDR3 reads as follows: CASSQSSGITTFTQYF. The nucleotide sequence is given as TGTGCCAGCAGCCAATCTAGCGGCATCACCACTTTTACGCAGTATTTT.